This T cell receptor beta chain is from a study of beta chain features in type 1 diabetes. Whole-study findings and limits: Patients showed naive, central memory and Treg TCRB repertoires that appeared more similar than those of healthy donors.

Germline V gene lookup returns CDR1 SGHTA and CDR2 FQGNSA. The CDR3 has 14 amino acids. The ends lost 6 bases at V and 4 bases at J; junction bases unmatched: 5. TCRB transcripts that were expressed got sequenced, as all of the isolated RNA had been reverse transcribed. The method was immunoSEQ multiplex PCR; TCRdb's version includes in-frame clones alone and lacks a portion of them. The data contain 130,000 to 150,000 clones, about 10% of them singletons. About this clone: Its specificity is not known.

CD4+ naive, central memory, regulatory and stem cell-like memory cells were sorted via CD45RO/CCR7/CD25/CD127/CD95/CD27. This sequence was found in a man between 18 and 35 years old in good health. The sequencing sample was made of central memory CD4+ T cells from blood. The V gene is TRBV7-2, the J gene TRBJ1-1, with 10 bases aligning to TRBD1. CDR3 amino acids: CASRTTGGITEAFF. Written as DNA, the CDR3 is TGTGCCAGCAGAACGACAGGGGGCATCACTGAAGCTTTCTTT.